The 25 T cell receptor beta chains below come from one sample, sequenced in a study of T cell changes during pregnancy in multiple sclerosis. The repertoire was sequenced with immunoSEQ multiplex PCR; TCRdb's copy has only in-frame clones and lacks some. Of about 60,000 clones in the sample, less than 95% were seen once. Sequencing used CD4+ T cells from peripheral blood mononuclear cells, obtained after pregnancy. These receptors were obtained from a female donor in good health, enrolled as a control in a pregnancy study.

The rearrangement links TRBV7-2 to TRBJ2-1; D is uncertain. The CDR3 contains 13 residues. Looked up from germline, CDR1 is SGHTA and CDR2 is FQGNSA. V was pared by 5 bases and J by 3 bases, with 8 bases between. CDR3 in amino acids: CASSTRGYNEQFF. CDR3 coding DNA: TGTGCCAGCAGCACCAGAGGCTACAATGAGCAGTTCTTC.

The J gene is TRBJ2-1, the V gene TRBV19; the D gene is possibly TRBD2 (7 bases). CDR1 is LNHDA and CDR2 is SQIVND in the germline V gene (reference sequence). With 9 bases removed from V and 5 bases from J, the gap between germline ends came to 26 bases. The CDR3 runs to 17 residues. The CDR3 sequence is CASPTPRGGAGHNEQFF. The CDR3 region has the DNA TGTGCCAGCCCCACCCCGAGGGGGGGAGCGGGCCACAATGAGCAGTTCTTC.

The chain joins TRBV11-3 to TRBJ2-7; a possible D gene is TRBD1 (6 bases). The germline CDR1 and CDR2 sequences are SGHNT and YENEEA. This CDR3 has 13 residues. V was clipped by 1 base and J by 6 bases, with 10 bases between them. CDR3: CASSLAGRGEQYF. CDR3 DNA: TGTGCCAGCAGCTTAGCGGGCAGGGGCGAGCAGTACTTC.

The CDR3 is CASSEQTPGDGYTF. In DNA, the CDR3 is TGTGCCAGCAGTGAGCAGACACCCGGGGATGGCTACACCTTC. This chain connects TRBV2 to TRBJ1-2; D call uncertain. The germline V gene has CDR1 SNHLY and CDR2 FYNNEI. Trimming shortened V by 3 bases and J by 6 bases, and 14 bases separated the two germline ends. The CDR3 extends over 14 amino acids.

The CDR3 DNA sequence: TGTGCCACCAGCAGAGGGACTAGCACAGATACGCAGTATTTT. As protein: CATSRGTSTDTQYF. This chain links TRBV15 with TRBJ2-3, with D possibly TRBD2 on 5 matching bases. The CDR3 contains 14 residues. Trimming shortened V by 1 base and J by 0 bases, and 5 bases separated the two germline ends. From germline, CDR1 is LNHNV and CDR2 YYDKDF (reference sequence).

This clone was counted once. The rearrangement joins TRBV14 to TRBJ1-4, with 7 bases matching TRBD1. Germline CDR1 SGHDN, CDR2 FVKESK. CDR3 length equals 16 residues. The V segment lost 4 bases and the J segment 7 bases; nucleotides outside the gene matches: 12. CDR3 sequence reads: CASSRLKQGFGEKLFF. CDR3 coding DNA: TGTGCCAGCAGCCGGTTAAAACAGGGGTTTGGTGAAAAACTGTTTTTT.

This rearrangement joins TRBV7-2 to TRBJ2-7; 9 bases are a match to TRBD1. The V gene's germline CDR1 is SGHTA and CDR2 FQGNSA. The CDR3 spans 14 residues. The J segment lost 4 bases and the V segment lost 11 bases, leaving 12 bases of the junction unmatched. In DNA, the CDR3 is TGTGCCGCCGCTGGACAGGGGAGCCGGTACGAGCAGTACTTC. Encoded protein: CAAAGQGSRYEQYF.

The chain recombines TRBV7-6 with TRBJ2-1; TRBD1 aligns across 7 bases. Germline CDR1 SGHVS, CDR2 FNYEAQ. V was clipped by 6 bases and J by 7 bases; unmatched bases: 9. This CDR3 is 14 amino acids long. The CDR3 here is CASSPGQARNEQFF. CDR3 coding DNA: TGTGCCAGCAGTCCCGGACAGGCCAGAAATGAGCAGTTCTTC.

The chain employs TRBV6-5 and TRBJ1-4; unclear D gene. Germline CDR1 is MNHEY and CDR2 is SVGAGI. V was trimmed by 2 bases and J by 7 bases, leaving 11 bases between them. The CDR3 extends over 14 amino acids. CDR3 amino acids: CASSYSLGPEKLFF. CDR3 sequence (DNA): TGTGCCAGCAGTTACAGCCTGGGCCCTGAAAAACTGTTTTTT.

The DNA for the CDR3 is TGTGCCAGCAGCGTAGGGCGGGGGGATCAAGAGACCCAGTACTTC. Protein product: CASSVGRGDQETQYF. The chain links TRBV9 to TRBJ2-5, with 8 nucleotides matching TRBD2. The germline V gene encodes CDR1 SGDLS and CDR2 YYNGEE. The junction had 3 bases not matched to a gene; V was cut back by 0 bases and J by 2 bases. The CDR3 length is 15 residues.

The chain carries TRBV7-9 and TRBJ2-2, with 8 positions matching TRBD1. The CDR3 sequence is 15 residues long. Per the germline V gene, CDR1 is SEHNR and CDR2 is FQNEAQ (reference sequence). V dropped 3 bases and J dropped 4; count of bases not matched to a gene: 4. The CDR3 loop is CASSFSTGGTGELFF. The CDR3, as DNA: TGTGCCAGCAGCTTTAGCACAGGGGGCACCGGGGAGCTGTTTTTT.

The gene calls are TRBV30 and TRBJ1-1; D gene uncertain. The V gene lost 0 bases and the J gene lost 10 bases, with 12 bases spanning the gap. The germline V gene has CDR1 GTSNPN and CDR2 SVGIG (reference sequence). This CDR3 contains 12 residues. The CDR3 bases are TGTGCCTGGAGTGTTAACTCTATATTAGCTTTCTTT. The encoded protein is CAWSVNSILAFF.

The chain employs TRBV10-3 and TRBJ2-4; TRBD2 aligns across 12 bases. Germline V gives CDR1 ENHRY, CDR2 SYGVKD. CDR3 size: 16 residues. The trim removed 4 bases at V and 5 bases at J, leaving 6 bases unmatched. The CDR3 region is CAISGTLAGGQNIQYF. DNA of the CDR3: TGTGCCATCAGTGGAACACTAGCGGGGGGTCAAAACATTCAGTACTTC.

The sample holds one count of this clone. The CDR3 coding sequence is TGTGCCAGCTCACCAAGTAGTATGGGGGCTTACGAGCAGTACTTC. Its translation: CASSPSSMGAYEQYF. The chain combines TRBV18 with TRBJ2-7, with D possibly TRBD1 on 6 matching bases. CDR1 is KGHSH and CDR2 is LQKENI in the germline V gene. V gave up 2 bases and J gave up 4 bases, with 15 bases separating them. The length of the CDR3 is 15 residues.

The chain carries TRBV4-1 and TRBJ2-7; D unclear. Deletions cut 0 bases from V and 2 bases from J, with 11 bases between. Germline assignment: CDR1 MGHRA and CDR2 YSYEKL. CDR3 length: 15 residues. The CDR3 region has the DNA TGCGCCAGCAGCCAAGATAGTACAGAAGCCTACGAGCAGTACTTC. This gives the protein CASSQDSTEAYEQYF.

The chain recombines TRBV19 with TRBJ1-1, with TRBD1 identical over 7 bases. The V gene end was trimmed by 4 bases and the J gene end by 1 base; junction bases not matched to a gene: 6. The CDR3 consists of 15 residues. Per germline, CDR1 LNHDA and CDR2 SQIVND (reference sequence). The CDR3: CASSTRQGGNTEAFF. CDR3 DNA: TGTGCCAGTAGTACCAGACAGGGAGGGAACACTGAAGCTTTCTTT.

The chain's CDR3 is CAWSVTVKTTEAFF. The CDR3 region has the DNA TGTGCCTGGAGTGTAACTGTAAAAACCACTGAAGCTTTCTTT. This chain connects TRBV30 to TRBJ1-1; no clear D gene. Deletions cut 0 bases from V and 4 bases from J, with 12 bases between. The CDR3 is 14 residues long. Germline CDR1 and CDR2: GTSNPN and SVGIG (reference sequence).

V gene TRBV10-3 combines with J gene TRBJ1-1; D may be TRBD1 (5 bases). This CDR3 region has 13 residues. In germline, CDR1 is ENHRY, CDR2 SYGVKD. V shed 11 bases and J shed 4 bases, with 17 bases lying between them. CDR3 protein: CASQGPSGTEAFF. CDR3 coding DNA: TGTGCCTCCCAGGGCCCGTCGGGCACTGAAGCTTTCTTT.

The table lists this clone with a count of one. The chain uses TRBV7-8 and TRBJ1-5; D may be TRBD1 (5 bases). CDR1 SGHVS and CDR2 FQNEAQ come from the germline V gene. V lost 0 bases and J 5 bases, leaving 8 bases between the germline ends. This CDR3 is 14 amino acids long. The CDR3 nucleotides are TGTGCCAGCAGCTTAGCAGGGGCCGATCAGCCCCAGCATTTT. This gives the protein CASSLAGADQPQHF.

The chain has TRBV5-1 and TRBJ2-7, with a weak D call TRBD1 (6 bases). With 4 bases removed from V and 4 bases from J, the gap between germline ends came to 15 bases. The length of the CDR3 is 14 residues. Germline CDR1 and CDR2: SGHRS and YFSETQ. CDR3 amino acids: CASSVSGQPYEQYF. CDR3 nucleotides: TGCGCCAGCAGCGTGTCCGGACAGCCTTACGAGCAGTACTTC. The whole variable domain, remainder taken from reference TRBV5-1 and TRBJ2-7, is KAGVTQTPRYLIKTRGQQVTLSCSPISGHRSVSWYQQTPGQGLQFLFEYFSETQRNKGNFPGRFSGRQFSNSRSEMNVSTLELGDSALYLCASSVSGQPYEQYFGPGTRLTVT.

The rearrangement uses TRBV14 and TRBJ2-1; tentatively, D is TRBD2 (6 bases). V was cut by 0 bases and J by 3 bases, with 15 bases left in between. Germline V gene data show CDR1 as SGHDN and CDR2 as FVKESK. The CDR3 totals 17 residues. The CDR3 DNA reads as TGTGCCAGCAGCCAAGATAATGGGGGAGGAGACTACAATGAGCAGTTCTTC. Its translation: CASSQDNGGGDYNEQFF.

In this sample, this clone turned up once. The chain couples TRBV29-1 to TRBJ2-7; the match to TRBD1 covers 11 bases. Trimming took 6 bases from V and 5 from J; bases not matched to a gene: 9. There are 14 residues in the CDR3. The germline CDR1 and CDR2 sequences are SQVTM and ANQGSEA. DNA of the CDR3: TGCAGCGTCACGGTGGGGACAGGGGGAGACGAGCAGTACTTC. Translation gives CSVTVGTGGDEQYF.

A single count supports this clone. This rearrangement joins TRBV4-3 to TRBJ1-1; TRBD1 matches at 11 bases. The V gene's germline CDR1 is LGHNA and CDR2 YSLEER. The CDR3 has 18 residues. J gave up 5 bases and V 2 bases, and 13 bases lay outside the gene matches. Written as DNA, the CDR3 is TGCGCCAGCAGCCAATTCTCCGGGACAGGGGGGATTGGGACTGAAGCTTTCTTT. As protein: CASSQFSGTGGIGTEAFF.

V gene TRBV2 combines with J gene TRBJ2-1; 8 bases fit TRBD2. From germline, CDR1 is SNHLY and CDR2 FYNNEI. J lost 6 bases, V lost 7 bases, and 8 bases had no gene match. CDR3 length: 14 amino acids. The CDR3 is CASNVLADLNEQFF. The CDR3 DNA is TGTGCCAGCAATGTACTAGCGGACCTCAATGAGCAGTTCTTC.

This clone was observed a few times. This chain connects TRBV15 to TRBJ1-1; perhaps TRBD1 as D (6 bases). Germline loops: CDR1 LNHNV, CDR2 YYDKDF (reference sequence). The CDR3 is 15 residues long. V gave up 5 bases and J gave up 1 base, with 14 bases separating them. CDR3 nucleotide sequence: TGTGCCACCAGCTGGGGGCCGACAGCGAACACTGAAGCTTTCTTT. Protein: CATSWGPTANTEAFF.